Listed here are 18 T cell receptor beta chains from one sample, sequenced in a study of T cell responses to AZD1222 COVID-19 vaccine. Here immunoSEQ multiplex PCR was the method, and the copy in TCRdb shows in-frame clones only, minus some. The profile shows 150,000 to 200,000 clones, about 94% of them singletons. The source material was peripheral blood, sampled on day 0 of AZD1222 vaccination. These receptors were obtained from an adult in good health.

The chain uses TRBV30 and TRBJ1-1; no firm D call. CDR1 and CDR2 (germline): GTSNPN, SVGIG (reference sequence). The CDR3 is 11 residues long. V lost 5 bases, J lost 5 bases, and 9 bases lay in between. The CDR3 DNA reads TGTGCCTGGCGGACGGATACTGAAGCTTTCTTT. As protein: CAWRTDTEAFF.

The chain recombines TRBV4-1 with TRBJ2-7, with D hard to call. CDR3 length equals 14 residues. V was trimmed by 1 base and J by 1 base, leaving 8 bases between them. Germline V gives CDR1 MGHRA, CDR2 YSYEKL. This chain's CDR3 is CASSQVPDSYEQYF. As DNA, the CDR3 is TGCGCCAGCAGCCAAGTTCCGGATTCCTACGAGCAGTACTTC.

The chain combines TRBV29-1 with TRBJ1-1; 8 bases fit TRBD1. The CDR3 spans 15 residues. From germline, CDR1 is SQVTM and CDR2 ANQGSEA. The trim removed 6 bases at V and 0 bases at J, leaving 9 bases unmatched. The CDR3 protein is CSVQQGGRVNTEAFF. The CDR3 DNA reads as TGCAGCGTCCAACAGGGGGGGCGCGTGAACACTGAAGCTTTCTTT.

The V call is TRBV19, the J call TRBJ1-1, with 10 positions matching TRBD1. The CDR3 loop spans 14 amino acids. The trim removed 4 bases at V and 10 bases at J, leaving 9 bases unmatched. The V gene's germline CDR1 is LNHDA and CDR2 SQIVND (reference sequence). As DNA, the CDR3 is TGTGCCAGTAGTAGGGACAGGGGCCAGGGAGCAGCTTTCTTT. Translation: CASSRDRGQGAAFF.

J is TRBJ2-7 and V is TRBV5-5; TRBD2 matches at 7 bases. The CDR3 totals 14 residues. Trimming took 0 bases from V and 2 from J; bases not matched to a gene: 2. The germline gives CDR1 SGHKS, CDR2 YYEKEE (reference sequence). Written as DNA, the CDR3 is TGTGCCAGCAGCTTGGTTGGGGGGGCCTACGAGCAGTACTTC. Translated, it gives CASSLVGGAYEQYF.

The DNA of the CDR3 is TGTGCCAGCAGTTTACGGATGGGGACAGCGAACACCGGGGAGCTGTTTTTT. Amino acids: CASSLRMGTANTGELFF. This rearrangement joins TRBV27 to TRBJ2-2, with 7 bases aligning to TRBD1. The ends lost 2 bases at V and 0 bases at J; junction bases unmatched: 6. The CDR3 extends over 17 amino acids. Germline CDR1 and CDR2: MNHEY and SMNVEV (reference sequence).

This clone was seen only once. The chain recombines TRBV30 with TRBJ2-7; a weak D match, TRBD2 (6 bases). This CDR3 is 10 amino acids long. The germline gives CDR1 GTSNPN, CDR2 SVGIG (reference sequence). The V and J ends lost 5 bases and 7 bases respectively, with 9 bases between them. The CDR3 sequence: CAWDGGEQYF. In nucleotides, the CDR3 is TGTGCCTGGGACGGAGGGGAGCAGTACTTC.

The chain recombines TRBV10-3 with TRBJ1-3; 7 nucleotides line up with TRBD1. CDR3 length: 14 amino acids. The germline gives CDR1 ENHRY, CDR2 SYGVKD. The trim removed 10 bases at V and 0 bases at J, leaving 6 bases unmatched. CDR3 DNA: TGTGCCACAAGACAGGGCAACTCTGGAAACACCATATATTTT. Translation gives CATRQGNSGNTIYF.

The chain combines TRBV5-1 with TRBJ1-6; no firm D call. Deletions cut 1 base from V and 4 bases from J, with 9 bases between. The CDR3 extends over 15 amino acids. Germline V gene data show CDR1 as SGHRS and CDR2 as YFSETQ. CDR3 sequence: CASSLTQEYNSPLHF. In DNA form, the CDR3 reads TGCGCCAGCAGCTTGACTCAGGAATATAATTCACCCCTCCACTTT.

The rearrangement links TRBV28 to TRBJ2-2; D is unclear. V lost 8 bases to trimming and J lost 2 bases, with 9 bases between them. Germline V gene data show CDR1 as MDHEN and CDR2 as SYDVKM. CDR3 length: 13 residues. CDR3 loop: CASLDGNTGELFF. The CDR3 coding sequence is TGTGCCAGCTTGGACGGAAACACCGGGGAGCTGTTTTTT.

V and J are TRBV27 and TRBJ1-6, with D possibly being TRBD1 (5 bases). The length of the CDR3 is 14 residues. Trimming took off 7 bases at V and 7 bases at J, with 14 bases between the two ends. Germline CDR1 and CDR2: MNHEY and SMNVEV (reference sequence). The CDR3 DNA reads as TGTGCCAGCAAACCCGGGGGAGGGAATTCACCCCTCCACTTT. This translates into CASKPGGGNSPLHF.

This chain links TRBV7-6 with TRBJ2-1, with TRBD2 matching over 8 bases. Germline lookup yields CDR1 SGHVS and CDR2 FNYEAQ. The CDR3 extends over 18 amino acids. With 4 bases clipped from V and 0 bases from J, the junction kept 11 bases outside the gene matches. CDR3 DNA sequence: TGTGCCAGCAGCTCCCCTGGTGGCGGGAGGCACTCCTACAATGAGCAGTTCTTC. Translated, it gives CASSSPGGGRHSYNEQFF. Drawing the rest from reference TRBV7-6 and TRBJ2-1, the complete variable domain is GAGVSQSPRYKVTKRGQDVALRCDPISGHVSLYWYRQALGQGPEFLTYFNYEAQQDKSGLPNDRFSAERPEGSISTLTIQRTEQRDSAMYRCASSSPGGGRHSYNEQFFGPGTRLTVL.

The V and J genes are TRBV11-2 and TRBJ2-5, with a possible D match to TRBD1 (6 bases). Trimming removed 3 bases from V and 2 bases from J, with 7 bases in between. CDR1 is SGHAT and CDR2 is FQNNGV in the germline V gene. This CDR3 is built from 13 residues. DNA of the CDR3: TGTGCCAGCAGCTTGGGGACACAAGAGACCCAGTACTTC. Its translation: CASSLGTQETQYF.

The chain employs TRBV29-1 and TRBJ1-5; 8 bases align to TRBD1. CDR1 and CDR2 (germline): SQVTM, ANQGSEA. CDR3 length equals 14 residues. V lost 4 bases and J lost 1; bases outside the gene matches: 3. The CDR3 protein is CSVAGGPSNQPQHF. The CDR3 region has the DNA TGCAGCGTTGCAGGGGGCCCGAGCAATCAGCCCCAGCATTTT.

This clone was counted many times. The rearrangement uses TRBV6-5 and TRBJ2-2; 10 bases are shared with TRBD2. The germline V gene has CDR1 MNHEY and CDR2 SVGAGI. The CDR3 has 15 amino acids. The V segment lost 6 bases and the J segment 3 bases; nucleotides outside the gene matches: 4. The DNA of the CDR3 is TGTGCCAGCAGCTCCCTAGCGGGAGACACCGGGGAGCTGTTTTTT. Amino acid sequence: CASSSLAGDTGELFF.

The chain recombines TRBV10-3 with TRBJ1-4, with D perhaps matching TRBD1 (5 bases). Trimming removed 10 bases at V and 8 bases at J, with 17 bases between. The CDR3 spans 13 residues. Per the germline V gene, CDR1 is ENHRY and CDR2 is SYGVKD. The CDR3 DNA follows: TGTGCCACCCGGGGGAGCCCAGGGGAAAAACTGTTTTTT. Amino acid sequence: CATRGSPGEKLFF.

The chain has TRBV19 and TRBJ2-7; D uncertain. V was cut by 1 base and J by 1 base, with 5 bases left in between. The CDR3 has 13 residues. In germline, CDR1 is LNHDA, CDR2 SQIVND (reference sequence). In DNA, the CDR3 is TGTGCCAGTAGTATAGGTCCTTCCTACGAGCAGTACTTC. Protein sequence: CASSIGPSYEQYF.

This chain joins TRBV6-6 and TRBJ2-7; 10 bases are shared with TRBD1. There are 15 residues in the CDR3. Germline V gene sequence: CDR1 MNHNY, CDR2 SVGAGI (reference sequence). The junction had 6 bases not matched to a gene; V was cut back by 6 bases and J by 1 base. The CDR3 bases are TGTGCCAGCAGGGGGGACAGGGGTCTTTCCTACGAGCAGTACTTC. This sequence encodes CASRGDRGLSYEQYF.